These 8 T cell receptor beta chains came from one sample sequenced in a study of CD8 T cells in Susac syndrome. Random hexamers were used to reverse transcribe roughly 0.5 to 1 ug of RNA. TCRdb redid the calling of the immunoSEQ multiplex PCR reads with MiXCR, one entry per CDR3 protein. The table lists around 70,000 distinct CDR3 sequences, about 94% of them singletons. Specimen: CD8+ T cells from PBMCs. The receptor set was obtained from a human donor with multiple sclerosis.

The rearrangement joins TRBV4-3 to TRBJ1-2; a possible D gene is TRBD1 (5 bases). Trimming shortened V by 4 bases and J by 4 bases, and 22 bases separated the two germline ends. Germline V CDR1 and CDR2: LGHNA, YSLEER. The CDR3 is 17 amino acids. The CDR3 bases are TGCGCCAGCAGCCGAGTGGCCACGACGGGGGACCGCTATGGCTACACCTTC. As protein: CASSRVATTGDRYGYTF.

The chain uses TRBV5-1 and TRBJ2-3, with TRBD1 matching over 10 bases. Germline lookup yields CDR1 SGHRS and CDR2 YFSETQ. Trimming took 4 bases from V and 3 from J; bases not matched to a gene: 8. The length of the CDR3 is 16 residues. The CDR3 DNA follows: TGCGCCAGCAGCACGGGACAGGGGATGGTAACAGATACGCAGTATTTT. This sequence encodes CASSTGQGMVTDTQYF.

J is TRBJ1-1 and V is TRBV29-1; D unclear. Germline loops: CDR1 SQVTM, CDR2 ANQGSEA. Trimming took off 2 bases at V and 4 bases at J, with 17 bases between the two ends. This CDR3 contains 15 residues. CDR3 DNA: TGCAGCGTTGAATGGATCGTGGAATGGGTCACTGAAGCTTTCTTT. Translating it yields CSVEWIVEWVTEAFF.

The chain combines TRBV7-9 with TRBJ1-2; D not resolved. V gave up 5 bases and J gave up 1 base, with 11 bases separating them. Germline V gene data show CDR1 as SEHNR and CDR2 as FQNEAQ (reference sequence). CDR3 length equals 14 residues. The CDR3 spells CASSPEFVNYGYTF. CDR3 coding DNA: TGTGCCAGCAGCCCCGAGTTTGTTAACTATGGCTACACCTTC.

V gene TRBV19 combines with J gene TRBJ2-1; maybe TRBD2 (5 bases). V lost 5 bases, J lost 0 bases, and 11 bases lay in between. CDR3 length: 15 residues. CDR1 is LNHDA and CDR2 is SQIVND in the germline V gene (reference sequence). CDR3 in DNA: TGTGCCAGTAGTCTAACTAGAAACTCCTACAATGAGCAGTTCTTC. Translated: CASSLTRNSYNEQFF. Using reference TRBV19 and TRBJ2-1 for the parts outside the CDR3, the full variable domain is DGGITQSPKYLFRKEGQNVTLSCEQNLNHDAMYWYRQDPGQGLRLIYYSQIVNDFQKGDIAEGYSVSREKKESFPLTVTSAQKNPTAFYLCASSLTRNSYNEQFFGPGTRLTVL.

The chain carries TRBV28 and TRBJ2-5; no reliable D call. Germline V CDR1 and CDR2: MDHEN, SYDVKM. Trimming shortened V by 1 base and J by 4 bases, and 13 bases separated the two germline ends. The CDR3 is 15 amino acids. The CDR3 here is CASSLLKGWGETQYF. The CDR3 DNA sequence: TGTGCCAGCAGTTTATTGAAGGGCTGGGGAGAGACCCAGTACTTC. The full variable domain, rest sourced from reference TRBV28 and TRBJ2-5, is DVKVTQSSRYLVKRTGEKVFLECVQDMDHENMFWYRQDPGLGLRLIYFSYDVKMKEKGDIPEGYSVSREKKERFSLILESASTNQTSMYLCASSLLKGWGETQYFGPGTRLLVL.

The V and J genes are TRBV11-2 and TRBJ1-4, with D unresolved. The V end lost 2 bases, the J end lost 6 bases, and 13 bases lay between the germline ends. Germline V gives CDR1 SGHAT, CDR2 FQNNGV. This CDR3 is 15 amino acids long. CDR3 amino acids: CASSLRLWSDEKLFF. The CDR3 DNA is TGTGCCAGCAGCTTAAGGCTGTGGAGTGATGAAAAACTGTTTTTT.

The J gene is TRBJ2-7, the V gene TRBV7-9; tentative D call: TRBD1 (6 bases). The CDR3 contains 14 residues. Germline V CDR1 and CDR2: SEHNR, FQNEAQ (reference sequence). V was shortened by 2 bases and J by 6 bases, with 14 bases between the two germline ends. The chain's CDR3 is CASSLSTGWGEQYF. The CDR3 DNA sequence: TGTGCCAGCAGCTTATCTACAGGGTGGGGCGAGCAGTACTTC. The full variable domain, its missing parts supplied by reference TRBV7-9 and TRBJ2-7, is DTGVSQNPRHKITKRGQNVTFRCDPISEHNRLYWYRQTLGQGPEFLTYFQNEAQLEKSRLLSDRFSAERPKGSFSTLEIQRTEQGDSAMYLCASSLSTGWGEQYFGPGTRLTVT.